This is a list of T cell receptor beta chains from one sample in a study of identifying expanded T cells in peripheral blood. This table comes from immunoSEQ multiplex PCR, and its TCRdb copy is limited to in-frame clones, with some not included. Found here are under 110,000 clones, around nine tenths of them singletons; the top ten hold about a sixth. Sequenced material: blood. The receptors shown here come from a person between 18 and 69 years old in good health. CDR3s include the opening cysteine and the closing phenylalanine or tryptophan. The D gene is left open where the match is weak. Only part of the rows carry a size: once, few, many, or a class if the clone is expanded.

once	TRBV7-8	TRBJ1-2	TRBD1	TGTGCCAGCAGTCTGAGGACAGGGGGGTACTACAACTATGGCTACACCTTC	CASSLRTGGYYNYGYTF
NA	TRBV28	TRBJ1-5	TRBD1	TGTGCCAGCGGGACAGGGGGTGGCAATCAGCCCCAGCATTTT	CASGTGGGNQPQHF
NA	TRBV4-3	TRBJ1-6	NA	TGCGCCAGCAGCCATCGGGTTTTTGATAATTCACCCCTCCACTTT	CASSHRVFDNSPLHF
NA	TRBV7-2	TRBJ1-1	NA	TGTGCCAGCAGCCTGAGAATGAACACTGAAGCTTTCTTT	CASSLRMNTEAFF
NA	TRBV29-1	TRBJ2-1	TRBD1	TGCAGCGCGAGACAGGGGATCTACAATGAGCAGTTCTTC	CSARQGIYNEQFF
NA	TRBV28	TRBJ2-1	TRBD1	TGTGCCAGCAGGACCGGGACAGGGGGCTTATATGAGCAGTTCTTC	CASRTGTGGLYEQFF
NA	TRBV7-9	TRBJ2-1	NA	TGTGCCAGCAGCAAAGACAGGAACAATGAGCAGTTCTTC	CASSKDRNNEQFF
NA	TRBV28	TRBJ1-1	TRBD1	TGTGCCAGCAGCTCAGGGGGCGCTGGGAACACTGAAGCTTTCTTT	CASSSGGAGNTEAFF
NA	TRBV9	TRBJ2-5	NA	TGTGCCAGCAGCGTACTGGGGGGGCCCCAAGAGACCCAGTACTTC	CASSVLGGPQETQYF
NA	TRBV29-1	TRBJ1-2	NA	TGCAGCGTTGACAGGGACAACTATGGCTACACCTTC	CSVDRDNYGYTF